This T cell receptor (beta chain) was sequenced in a study of T cell repertoires in aging, cancer and after chemotherapy. Findings and limits, study-wide: Median generation probability rose over the chemotherapy interval in each cancer cohort, suggesting rebound thymic output.

Unmatched junction bases numbered 1, after V lost 1 base and J lost 1 base. The germline CDR1 and CDR2 sequences are LNHDA and SQIVND (reference sequence). There are 15 residues in the CDR3. Peripheral blood genomic DNA, not sorted cells or RNA, was the template. About this clonotype: Its antigen is currently unknown.

Multiplex touch-down PCR with TRB-A/B primers amplified rearranged V-D-J TRB sequences. Each CDR3 protein is one row after TCRdb ran MiXCR on the multiplex PCR reads. In the table there are about 910 distinct CDR3 sequences, roughly 60% of which are singletons. The V gene is TRBV19, the J gene TRBJ1-5; TRBD1 matches at 7 bases. Material for sequencing was blood. This TCR came from a human donor with a solid tumor. The CDR3 DNA is TGTGCCAGTAGTATAGGACAGGGCAGCAATCAGCCCCAGCATTTT. Translated: CASSIGQGSNQPQHF.